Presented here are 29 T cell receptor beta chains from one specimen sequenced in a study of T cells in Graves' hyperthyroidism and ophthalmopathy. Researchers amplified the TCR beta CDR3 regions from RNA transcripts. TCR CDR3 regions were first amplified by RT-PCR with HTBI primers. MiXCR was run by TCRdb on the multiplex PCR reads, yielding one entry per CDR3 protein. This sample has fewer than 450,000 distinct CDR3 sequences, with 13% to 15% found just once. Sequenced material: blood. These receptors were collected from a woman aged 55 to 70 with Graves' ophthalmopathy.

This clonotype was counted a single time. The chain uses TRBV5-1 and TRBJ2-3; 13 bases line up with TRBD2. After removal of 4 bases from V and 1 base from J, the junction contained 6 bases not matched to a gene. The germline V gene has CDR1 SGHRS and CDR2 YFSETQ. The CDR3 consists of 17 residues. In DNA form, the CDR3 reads TGCGCCAGCAGCGATGGCGGACTAGCGGGAGGCACAGATACGCAGTATTTT. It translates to CASSDGGLAGGTDTQYF.

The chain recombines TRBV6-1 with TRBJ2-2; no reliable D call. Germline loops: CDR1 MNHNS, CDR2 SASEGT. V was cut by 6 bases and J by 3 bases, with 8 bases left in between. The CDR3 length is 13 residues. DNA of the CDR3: TGTGCCAGCAGCTACCACTACACCGGGGAGCTGTTTTTT. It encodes CASSYHYTGELFF.

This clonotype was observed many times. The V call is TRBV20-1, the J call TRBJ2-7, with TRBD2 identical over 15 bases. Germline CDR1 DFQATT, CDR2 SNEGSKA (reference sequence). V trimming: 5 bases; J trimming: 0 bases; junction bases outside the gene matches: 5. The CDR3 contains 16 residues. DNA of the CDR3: TGCAGTGCTGACCCGGGACTAGCGGGAGGCTCCTACGAGCAGTACTTC. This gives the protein CSADPGLAGGSYEQYF.

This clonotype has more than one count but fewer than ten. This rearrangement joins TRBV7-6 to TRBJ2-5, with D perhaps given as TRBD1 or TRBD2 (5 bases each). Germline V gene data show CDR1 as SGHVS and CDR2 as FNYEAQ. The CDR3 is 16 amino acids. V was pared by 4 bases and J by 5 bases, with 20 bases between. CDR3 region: CASSYPPPGGGETQYF. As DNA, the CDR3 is TGTGCCAGCAGCTATCCTCCCCCAGGTGGGGGTGAGACCCAGTACTTC. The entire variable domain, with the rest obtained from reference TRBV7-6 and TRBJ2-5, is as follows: GAGVSQSPRYKVTKRGQDVALRCDPISGHVSLYWYRQALGQGPEFLTYFNYEAQQDKSGLPNDRFSAERPEGSISTLTIQRTEQRDSAMYRCASSYPPPGGGETQYFGPGTRLLVL.

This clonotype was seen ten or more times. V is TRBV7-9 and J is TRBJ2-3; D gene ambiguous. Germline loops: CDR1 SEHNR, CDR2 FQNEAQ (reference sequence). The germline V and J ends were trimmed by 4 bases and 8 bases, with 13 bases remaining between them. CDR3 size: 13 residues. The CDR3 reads CASSSLPAGTQYF. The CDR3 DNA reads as TGTGCCAGCAGCTCCCTTCCGGCAGGTACGCAGTATTTT.

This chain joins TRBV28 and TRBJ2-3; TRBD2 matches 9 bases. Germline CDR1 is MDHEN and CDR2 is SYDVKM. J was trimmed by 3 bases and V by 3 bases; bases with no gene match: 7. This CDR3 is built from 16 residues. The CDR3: CASSFIGLARTDTQYF. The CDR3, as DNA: TGTGCCAGCAGTTTTATCGGACTAGCGAGAACAGATACGCAGTATTTT.

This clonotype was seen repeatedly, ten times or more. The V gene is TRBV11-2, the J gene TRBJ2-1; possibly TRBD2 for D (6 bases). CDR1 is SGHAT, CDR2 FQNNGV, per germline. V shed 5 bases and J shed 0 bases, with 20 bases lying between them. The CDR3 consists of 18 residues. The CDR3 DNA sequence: TGTGCCAGCAGCATGGGGGGTCCCCTATCGAGCTCCTACAATGAGCAGTTCTTC. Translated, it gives CASSMGGPLSSSYNEQFF.

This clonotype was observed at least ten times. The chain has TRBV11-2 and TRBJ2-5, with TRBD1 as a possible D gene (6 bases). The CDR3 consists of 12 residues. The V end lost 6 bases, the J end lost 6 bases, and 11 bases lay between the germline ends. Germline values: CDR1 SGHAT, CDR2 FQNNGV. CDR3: CASRQGSKTQYF. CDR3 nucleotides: TGTGCCAGCAGACAGGGCAGTAAGACCCAGTACTTC.

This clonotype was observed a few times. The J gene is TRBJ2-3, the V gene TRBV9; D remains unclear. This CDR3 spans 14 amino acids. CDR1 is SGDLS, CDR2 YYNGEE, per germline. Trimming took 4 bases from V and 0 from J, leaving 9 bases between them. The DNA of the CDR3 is TGTGCCAGCAGCTCCCTTGGGAGCACAGATACGCAGTATTTT. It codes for CASSSLGSTDTQYF.

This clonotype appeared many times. Written as DNA, the CDR3 is TGTGCCAGCAGTTACCCAACCGGGACTAGCGGCACCGGGGAGCTGTTTTTT. Translating it yields CASSYPTGTSGTGELFF. The chain recombines TRBV6-6 with TRBJ2-2; 11 positions agree with TRBD2. V trimming: 2 bases; J trimming: 4 bases; junction bases outside the gene matches: 6. The CDR3 spans 17 residues. Germline CDR1 MNHNY, CDR2 SVGAGI (reference sequence).

The DNA for the CDR3 is TGTGCCAGCAGAAGGGACTTCGCCAATCCAGCCTATGGCTACACCTTC. Residues: CASRRDFANPAYGYTF. The chain is built from TRBV27 and TRBJ1-2; tentatively, D is TRBD1 (5 bases). V gave up 6 bases and J gave up 4 bases, with 21 bases separating them. Germline V gene data show CDR1 as MNHEY and CDR2 as SMNVEV (reference sequence). This CDR3 is built from 16 residues.

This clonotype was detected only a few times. CDR3 region: CATSAAANYGYTF. The CDR3 coding sequence is TGTGCCACCAGTGCAGCAGCAAACTATGGCTACACCTTC. This rearrangement joins TRBV24-1 to TRBJ1-2; D not resolved. Germline-derived CDR1 and CDR2 are KGHDR and SFDVKD. The CDR3 sequence is 13 residues long. The V and J ends lost 5 bases and 2 bases respectively, with 8 bases between them.

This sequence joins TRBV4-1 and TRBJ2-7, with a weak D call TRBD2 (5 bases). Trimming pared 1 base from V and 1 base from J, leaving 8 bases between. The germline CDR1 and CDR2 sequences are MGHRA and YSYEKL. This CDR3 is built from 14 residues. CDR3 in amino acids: CASSQGRGSYEQYF. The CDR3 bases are TGCGCCAGCAGCCAAGGACGGGGTTCCTACGAGCAGTACTTC.

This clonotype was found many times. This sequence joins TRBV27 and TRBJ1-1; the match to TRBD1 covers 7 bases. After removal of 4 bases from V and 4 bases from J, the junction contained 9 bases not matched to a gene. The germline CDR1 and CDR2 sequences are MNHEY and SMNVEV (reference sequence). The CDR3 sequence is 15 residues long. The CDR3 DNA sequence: TGTGCCAGCAGTTCCCACAACAGGGGAGGCACTGAAGCTTTCTTT. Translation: CASSSHNRGGTEAFF.

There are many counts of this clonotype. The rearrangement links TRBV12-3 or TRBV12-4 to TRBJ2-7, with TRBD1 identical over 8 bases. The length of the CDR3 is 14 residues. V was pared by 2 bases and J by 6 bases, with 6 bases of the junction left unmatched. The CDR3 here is CASSLTGGSSEQYF. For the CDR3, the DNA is TGTGCCAGCAGTTTAACAGGGGGGTCTTCCGAGCAGTACTTC.

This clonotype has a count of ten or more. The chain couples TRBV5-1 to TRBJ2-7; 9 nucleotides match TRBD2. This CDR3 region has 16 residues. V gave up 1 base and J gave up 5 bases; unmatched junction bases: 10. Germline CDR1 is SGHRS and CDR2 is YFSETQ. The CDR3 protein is CASSLWGASGNNEQYF. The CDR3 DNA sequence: TGCGCCAGCAGCTTGTGGGGGGCTAGCGGGAACAACGAGCAGTACTTC.

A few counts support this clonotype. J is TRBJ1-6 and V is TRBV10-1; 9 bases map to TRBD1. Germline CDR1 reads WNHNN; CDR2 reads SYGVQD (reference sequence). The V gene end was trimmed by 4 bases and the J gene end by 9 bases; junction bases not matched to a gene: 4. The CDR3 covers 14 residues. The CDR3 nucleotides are TGCGCCAGCAGTGGGGACAGGGCAGGTTCACCCCTCCACTTT. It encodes CASSGDRAGSPLHF.

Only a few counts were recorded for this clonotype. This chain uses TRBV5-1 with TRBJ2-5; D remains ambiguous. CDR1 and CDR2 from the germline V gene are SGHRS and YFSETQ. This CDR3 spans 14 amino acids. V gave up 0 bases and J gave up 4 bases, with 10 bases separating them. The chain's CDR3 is CASSLGVLGETQYF. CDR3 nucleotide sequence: TGCGCCAGCAGCTTGGGAGTTTTGGGAGAGACCCAGTACTTC.

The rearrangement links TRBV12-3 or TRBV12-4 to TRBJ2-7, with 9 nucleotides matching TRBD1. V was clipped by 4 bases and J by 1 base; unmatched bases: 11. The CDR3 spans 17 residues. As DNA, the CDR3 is TGTGCCAGCAGTTACCGGGACAGGGCCCGTTTTTCCTACGAGCAGTACTTC. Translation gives CASSYRDRARFSYEQYF.

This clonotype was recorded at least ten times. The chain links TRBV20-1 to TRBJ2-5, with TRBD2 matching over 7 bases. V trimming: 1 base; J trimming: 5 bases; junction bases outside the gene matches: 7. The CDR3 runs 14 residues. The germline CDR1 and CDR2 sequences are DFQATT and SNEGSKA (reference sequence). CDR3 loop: CSARVVAGAETQYF. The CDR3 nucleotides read TGCAGTGCTAGAGTCGTGGCGGGAGCCGAGACCCAGTACTTC.

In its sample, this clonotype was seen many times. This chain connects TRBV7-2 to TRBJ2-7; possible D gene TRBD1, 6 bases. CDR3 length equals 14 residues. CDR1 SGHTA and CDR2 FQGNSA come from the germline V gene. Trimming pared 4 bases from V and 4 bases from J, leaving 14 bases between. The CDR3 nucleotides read TGTGCCAGCAGCTCCCAAGGGGGTGGGTACGAGCAGTACTTC. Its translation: CASSSQGGGYEQYF.

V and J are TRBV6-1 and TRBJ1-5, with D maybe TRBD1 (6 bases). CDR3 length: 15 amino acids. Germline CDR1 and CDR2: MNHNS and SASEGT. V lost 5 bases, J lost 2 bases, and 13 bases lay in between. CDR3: CASSREGVGNQPQHF. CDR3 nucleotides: TGTGCCAGCAGTCGGGAGGGGGTCGGCAATCAGCCCCAGCATTTT.

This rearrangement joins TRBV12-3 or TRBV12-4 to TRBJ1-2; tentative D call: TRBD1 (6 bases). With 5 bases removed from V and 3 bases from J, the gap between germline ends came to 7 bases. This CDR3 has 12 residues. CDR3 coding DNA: TGTGCCAGCAGTGGACAGCACTATGGCTACACCTTC. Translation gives CASSGQHYGYTF.

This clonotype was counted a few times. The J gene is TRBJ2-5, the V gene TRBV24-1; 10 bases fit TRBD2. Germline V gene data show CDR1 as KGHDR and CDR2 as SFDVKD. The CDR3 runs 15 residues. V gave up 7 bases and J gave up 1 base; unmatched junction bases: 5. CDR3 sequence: CATSPASGSQETQYF. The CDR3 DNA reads TGTGCCACCAGCCCAGCTAGCGGGAGCCAAGAGACCCAGTACTTC.

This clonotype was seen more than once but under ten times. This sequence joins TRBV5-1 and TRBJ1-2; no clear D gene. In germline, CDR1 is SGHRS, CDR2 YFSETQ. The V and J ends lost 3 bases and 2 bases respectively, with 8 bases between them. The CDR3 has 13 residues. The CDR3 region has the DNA TGCGCCAGCAGCTGGACGGAGAACTATGGCTACACCTTC. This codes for CASSWTENYGYTF.

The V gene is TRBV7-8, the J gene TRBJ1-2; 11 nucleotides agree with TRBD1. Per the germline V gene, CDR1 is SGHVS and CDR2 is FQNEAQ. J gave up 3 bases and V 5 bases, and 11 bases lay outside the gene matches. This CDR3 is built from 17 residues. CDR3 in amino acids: CASSPRVGDRGDYGYTF. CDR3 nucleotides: TGTGCCAGCAGCCCTCGGGTCGGGGACAGGGGGGACTATGGCTACACCTTC.

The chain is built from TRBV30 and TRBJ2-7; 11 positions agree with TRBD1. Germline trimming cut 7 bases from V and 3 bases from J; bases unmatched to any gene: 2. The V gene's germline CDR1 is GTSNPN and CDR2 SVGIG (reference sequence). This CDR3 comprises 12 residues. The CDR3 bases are TGTGCCTTGGACAGGGGGCACTACGAGCAGTACTTC. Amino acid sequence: CALDRGHYEQYF.

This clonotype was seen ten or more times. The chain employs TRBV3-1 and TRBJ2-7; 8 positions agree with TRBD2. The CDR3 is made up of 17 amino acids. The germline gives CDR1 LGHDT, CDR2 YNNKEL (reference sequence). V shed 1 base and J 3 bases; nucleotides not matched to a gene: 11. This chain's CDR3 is CASSQAFSAGGYYEQYF. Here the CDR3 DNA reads TGTGCCAGCAGCCAAGCCTTTTCGGCGGGAGGCTACTACGAGCAGTACTTC.

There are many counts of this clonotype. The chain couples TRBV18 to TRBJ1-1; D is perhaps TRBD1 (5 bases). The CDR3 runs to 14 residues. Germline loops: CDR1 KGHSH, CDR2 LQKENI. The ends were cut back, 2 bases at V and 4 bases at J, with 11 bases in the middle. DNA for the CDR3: TGTGCCAGCTCACCAGCAGGGTCTATCACTGAAGCTTTCTTT. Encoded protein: CASSPAGSITEAFF.